This TCR beta chain derives from a study of blood T cell repertoires in COVID-19. The CDR3 contains 14 residues. Trimming took 4 bases from V and 0 from J, leaving 6 bases between them. In germline, CDR1 is LGHNA, CDR2 YSLEER. The data were produced by immunoSEQ multiplex PCR, yet TCRdb's version contains in-frame clones alone and is incomplete. Of roughly 250,000 clones in the sample, about 87% were seen once. The rearrangement uses TRBV4-3 and TRBJ2-2; weak D call: TRBD2 (5 bases). The clonotype comes from a woman between 45 and 60 years old who had recovered from COVID-19. The sequenced sample was PBMCs or T cells enriched from blood (not recorded which). CDR3 coding DNA: TGCGCCAGCAGCCTCGGGGCGAACACCGGGGAGCTGTTTTTT. It is translated as CASSLGANTGELFF.